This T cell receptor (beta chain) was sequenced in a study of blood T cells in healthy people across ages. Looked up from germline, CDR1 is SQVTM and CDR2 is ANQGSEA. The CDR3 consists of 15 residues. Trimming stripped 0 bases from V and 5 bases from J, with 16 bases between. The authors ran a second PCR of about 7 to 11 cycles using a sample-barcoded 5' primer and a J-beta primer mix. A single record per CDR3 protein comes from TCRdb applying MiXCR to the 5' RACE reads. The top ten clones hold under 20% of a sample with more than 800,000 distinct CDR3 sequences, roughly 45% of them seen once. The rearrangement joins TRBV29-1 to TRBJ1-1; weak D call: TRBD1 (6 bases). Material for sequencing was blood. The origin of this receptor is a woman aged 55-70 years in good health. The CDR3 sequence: CSVEDEGRGGTEAFF. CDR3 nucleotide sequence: TGCAGCGTTGAAGATGAGGGCAGGGGAGGGACTGAAGCTTTCTTT.